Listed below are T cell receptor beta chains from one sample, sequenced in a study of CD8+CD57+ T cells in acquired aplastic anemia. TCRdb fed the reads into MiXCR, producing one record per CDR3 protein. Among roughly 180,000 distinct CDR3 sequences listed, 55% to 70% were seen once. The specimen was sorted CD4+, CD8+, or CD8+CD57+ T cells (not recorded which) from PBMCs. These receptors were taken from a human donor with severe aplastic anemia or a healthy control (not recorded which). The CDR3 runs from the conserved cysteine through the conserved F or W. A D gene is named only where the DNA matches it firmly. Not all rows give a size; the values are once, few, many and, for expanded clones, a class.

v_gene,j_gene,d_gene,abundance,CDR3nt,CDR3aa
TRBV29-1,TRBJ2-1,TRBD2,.,TGCAGCGTTAAACCGGGACTAGGGGTCAATGAGCAGTTCTTC,CSVKPGLGVNEQFF
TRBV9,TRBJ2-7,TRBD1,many,TGTGCCAGCAGCGTAGAACAGGGGGCAATCGAGCAGTACTTC,CASSVEQGAIEQYF
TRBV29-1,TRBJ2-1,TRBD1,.,TGCAGCGTTGTTTGGACAGGGGATGCTGAGCAGTTCTTC,CSVVWTGDAEQFF
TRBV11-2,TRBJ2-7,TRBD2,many,TGTGCCAGCAGCTCCGTAGCGGGAGGACATGAGCAGTACTTC,CASSSVAGGHEQYF
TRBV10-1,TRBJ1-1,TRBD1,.,TGCGCCAGCAGTGAGCCGGGACAGGGTAGGACTGAAGCTTTCTTT,CASSEPGQGRTEAFF
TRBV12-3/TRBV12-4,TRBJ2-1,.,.,TGTGCCAGCAGTCCGGGACCCCCGGACGATGAGCAGTTCTTC,CASSPGPPDDEQFF
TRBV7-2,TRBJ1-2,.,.,TGTGCCAGCAGCTTAGGGTGGCAGGATAACTATGGCTACACCTTC,CASSLGWQDNYGYTF
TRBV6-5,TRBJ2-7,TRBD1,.,TGTGCCAGCAGTTACTCGCGACAGGGAGTCAACGAGCAGTACTTC,CASSYSRQGVNEQYF
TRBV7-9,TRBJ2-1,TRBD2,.,TGTGCCAGCAGCTTAGGACTAGCGGGAGAACAGTTCTTC,CASSLGLAGEQFF
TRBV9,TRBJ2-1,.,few,TGTGCCAGCAGCGTAAGCGCGGCGACATACAATGAGCAGTTCTTC,CASSVSAATYNEQFF
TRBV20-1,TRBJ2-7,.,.,TGCAGTGCTAGAGATCAAAGGGGCGCGACGTACGAGCAGTACTTC,CSARDQRGATYEQYF
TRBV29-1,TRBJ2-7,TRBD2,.,TGCAGCGCCTCGGGGGAGGGATACGAGCAGTACTTC,CSASGEGYEQYF
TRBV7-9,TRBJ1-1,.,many,TGTGCCAGCGCGGGCTTCGTCAGGGTAGGCAACACTGAAGCTTTCTTT,CASAGFVRVGNTEAFF
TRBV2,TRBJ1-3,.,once,TGTGCCAGCAGTGAAGCTCAGTCTGGAAACACCATATATTTT,CASSEAQSGNTIYF
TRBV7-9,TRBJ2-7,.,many,TGTGCCAGCAGCGAGGGCAGGGGTTCAGGCGAGCAGTACTTC,CASSEGRGSGEQYF
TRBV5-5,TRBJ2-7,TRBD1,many,TGTGCCAGCAGCTTGGGGGGACAGGGTTTCTACGAGCAGTACTTC,CASSLGGQGFYEQYF
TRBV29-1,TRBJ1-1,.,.,TGCAGCGGCCCCACGACAGGCAGGGGACCAGAAGCTTTCTTT,CSGPTTGRGPEAFF
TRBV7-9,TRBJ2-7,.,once,TGCGCCAGCAGCTTGGAGGGACGACCTTTCGACGAGCAGTACTTC,CASSLEGRPFDEQYF
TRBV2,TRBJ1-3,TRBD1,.,TGTGCCAGCAGGGACCGGGACAGGGTGGGAAACACCATATATTTT,CASRDRDRVGNTIYF
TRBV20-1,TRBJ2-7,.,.,TGCAGTGACGGCATGGGCGAGCAGTACTTC,CSDGMGEQYF
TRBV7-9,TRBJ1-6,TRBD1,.,TGTGCCAGCAGCCGTTTACAGGGGCTCGAGTCACCCCTCCACTTT,CASSRLQGLESPLHF
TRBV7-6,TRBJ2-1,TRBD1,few,TGTGCCAGCAGCCTCAGGGCGTTTGGACAGGGGAACAATGAGCAGTTCTTC,CASSLRAFGQGNNEQFF
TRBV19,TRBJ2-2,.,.,TGTGCCAGTAAGGACGGACCCACCGGGGAGCTGTTTTTT,CASKDGPTGELFF
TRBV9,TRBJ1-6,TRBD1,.,TGTGCCAGCAGCCAAGGACAGGTGTCACCCCTCCACTTT,CASSQGQVSPLHF
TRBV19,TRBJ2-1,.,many,TGTGCCAGTAGTAACTACAATGAGCAGTTCTTC,CASSNYNEQFF
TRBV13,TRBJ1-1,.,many,TGTGCCAGCAGCTTATCGTGGTTGCCTGAAGCTTTCTTT,CASSLSWLPEAFF
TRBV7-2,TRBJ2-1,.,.,TGTGCCAGCAGCTTAAGTTACACGAATGAGCAGTTCTTC,CASSLSYTNEQFF
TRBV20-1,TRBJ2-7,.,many,TGCAGTGCTAGAGACTCCCCCTCCTACGAGCAGTACTTC,CSARDSPSYEQYF
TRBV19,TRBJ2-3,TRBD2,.,TGTGCCAGTAGGGCGGGGGGCACAGATACGCAGTATTTT,CASRAGGTDTQYF